This is a list of T cell receptor beta chains from one sample in a study of T cells in Graves' hyperthyroidism and ophthalmopathy. TCRdb redid the calling of the multiplex PCR reads with MiXCR, one entry per CDR3 protein. The sample shows around 600,000 distinct CDR3 sequences, around 14% of them seen only once. What was sequenced was blood. The receptors were sampled from a woman under 30 with Graves' ophthalmopathy. Each CDR3 is given with its conserved first and last residue. D genes are given only for firm matches. Where a row states a size, it is once, few, many or the class of an expanded clone; other rows omit it.

TRBJ2-7 few TRBV5-1 NA CASSFGSRSEQYF TGCGCCAGCAGCTTTGGTTCGCGAAGCGAGCAGTACTTC
TRBJ2-2 NA TRBV11-2 NA CASSPPQVGTGELFF TGTGCCAGCAGCCCGCCGCAGGTTGGAACCGGGGAGCTGTTTTTT
TRBJ1-2 many TRBV4-1 NA CASSQAGARGYTF TGCGCCAGCAGCCAAGCGGGGGCTCGTGGCTACACCTTC
TRBJ1-1 NA TRBV7-2 NA CASSFSGLATEAFF TGTGCCAGCAGCTTCTCTGGGTTGGCGACTGAAGCTTTCTTT
TRBJ2-5 many TRBV20-1 TRBD2 CSARDAGRAGETQYF TGCAGTGCTAGAGATGCCGGGAGGGCCGGGGAGACCCAGTACTTC
TRBJ2-1 many TRBV11-1 NA CASSLAQGEGYNEQFF TGTGCCAGCAGCTTAGCCCAGGGTGAGGGATACAATGAGCAGTTCTTC
TRBJ2-4 NA TRBV2 NA CASSDFRPKSIQYF TGTGCCAGCAGTGACTTTCGGCCGAAGAGCATTCAGTACTTC
TRBJ1-2 many TRBV7-9 TRBD1 CASSLGSRGLDGYTF TGTGCCAGCAGCTTAGGGAGCAGGGGGCTAGATGGCTACACCTTC
TRBJ2-1 many TRBV5-8 NA CASSFSPAYNEQFF TGTGCCAGCAGCTTCTCGCCAGCCTACAATGAGCAGTTCTTC
TRBJ2-5 NA TRBV3-1 TRBD2 CASSRKLASGQETQYF TGTGCCAGCAGCCGGAAGCTGGCTAGCGGGCAAGAGACCCAGTACTTC